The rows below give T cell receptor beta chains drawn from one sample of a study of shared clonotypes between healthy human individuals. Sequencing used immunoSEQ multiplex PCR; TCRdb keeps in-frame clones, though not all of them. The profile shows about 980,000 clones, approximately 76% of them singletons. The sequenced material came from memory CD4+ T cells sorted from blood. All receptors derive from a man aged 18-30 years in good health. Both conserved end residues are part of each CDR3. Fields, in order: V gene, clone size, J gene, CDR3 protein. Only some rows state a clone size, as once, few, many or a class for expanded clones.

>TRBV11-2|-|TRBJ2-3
CASSSDSLGTQYF
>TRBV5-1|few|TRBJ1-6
CASSLLTPDRVDSPLHF
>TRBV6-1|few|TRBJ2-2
CASSEFPGIVTGELFF
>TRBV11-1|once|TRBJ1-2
CASSLAGQGANYGYTF
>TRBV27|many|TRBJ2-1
CASSKSGEQFF
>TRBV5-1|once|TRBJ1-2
CASSLAGALGYGYTF
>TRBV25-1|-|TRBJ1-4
CASSDRGRGNEKLFF
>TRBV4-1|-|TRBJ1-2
CASSQDQLYRVGGYTF
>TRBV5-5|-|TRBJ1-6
CASSLVSGVSSPLHF
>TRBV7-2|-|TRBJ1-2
CASSLDFTGQGFGYTF
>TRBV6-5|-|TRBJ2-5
CASRGWDPGQTQYF
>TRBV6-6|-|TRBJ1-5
CASSYPQGQNQPQHF
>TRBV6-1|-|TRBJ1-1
CASSDGVGTEAFF
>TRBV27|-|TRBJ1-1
CASSFTGYTEAFF
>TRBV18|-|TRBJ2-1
CASSLNNEQFF
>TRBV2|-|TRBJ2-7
CASRISGGSYEQYF
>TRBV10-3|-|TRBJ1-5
CAISGQGHQPQHF
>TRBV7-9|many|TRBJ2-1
CASSRDGGNEQFF
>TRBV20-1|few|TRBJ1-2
CSARDSYGYTF
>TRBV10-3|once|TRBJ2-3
CAISELQADTQYF
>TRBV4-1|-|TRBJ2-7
CASSLQTGTLYEQYF
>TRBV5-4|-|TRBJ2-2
CASSLSTANTGELFF
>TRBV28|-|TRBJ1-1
CASSAGATEAFF
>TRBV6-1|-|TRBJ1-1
CASKLKEINTEAFF
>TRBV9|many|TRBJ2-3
CASSGGLAGVTDTQYF
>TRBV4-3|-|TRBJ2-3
CASSQDLRNLAGGPTPDTQYF
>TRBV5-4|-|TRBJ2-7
CASSWAPSSYEQYF
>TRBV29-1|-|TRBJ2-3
CSVGRGSTDTQYF
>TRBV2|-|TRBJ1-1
CASTTSGGTEAFF
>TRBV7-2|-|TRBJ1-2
CASSPKTGGVAGYTF
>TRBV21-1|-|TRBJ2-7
CASSKDQTQDLDCEQYF
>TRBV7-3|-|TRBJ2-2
CASSPTGPLNTGELFF
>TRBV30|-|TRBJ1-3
CAWSVGNSGNTIYF
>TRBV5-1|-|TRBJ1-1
CASSSAAGTEAFF
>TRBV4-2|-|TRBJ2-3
CASSQDPPRGDYTDTQYF
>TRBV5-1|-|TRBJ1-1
CASSSEAGGQGTEAFF
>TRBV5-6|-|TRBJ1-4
CASSFLGGANEKLFF
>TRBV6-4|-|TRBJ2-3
CASSPDSKGVDTQYF
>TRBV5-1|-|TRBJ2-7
CASSLASGESEQYF
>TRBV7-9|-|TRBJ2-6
CASSSPGANVLTF
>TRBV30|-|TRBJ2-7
CAWSVRWEQYF
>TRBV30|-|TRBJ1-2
CAWSVLNYGYTF
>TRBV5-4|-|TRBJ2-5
CASSLAGYVETQYF
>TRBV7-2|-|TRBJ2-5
CASSLVGTLGTETQYF
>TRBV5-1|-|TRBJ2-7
CASSLGDSLEQYF